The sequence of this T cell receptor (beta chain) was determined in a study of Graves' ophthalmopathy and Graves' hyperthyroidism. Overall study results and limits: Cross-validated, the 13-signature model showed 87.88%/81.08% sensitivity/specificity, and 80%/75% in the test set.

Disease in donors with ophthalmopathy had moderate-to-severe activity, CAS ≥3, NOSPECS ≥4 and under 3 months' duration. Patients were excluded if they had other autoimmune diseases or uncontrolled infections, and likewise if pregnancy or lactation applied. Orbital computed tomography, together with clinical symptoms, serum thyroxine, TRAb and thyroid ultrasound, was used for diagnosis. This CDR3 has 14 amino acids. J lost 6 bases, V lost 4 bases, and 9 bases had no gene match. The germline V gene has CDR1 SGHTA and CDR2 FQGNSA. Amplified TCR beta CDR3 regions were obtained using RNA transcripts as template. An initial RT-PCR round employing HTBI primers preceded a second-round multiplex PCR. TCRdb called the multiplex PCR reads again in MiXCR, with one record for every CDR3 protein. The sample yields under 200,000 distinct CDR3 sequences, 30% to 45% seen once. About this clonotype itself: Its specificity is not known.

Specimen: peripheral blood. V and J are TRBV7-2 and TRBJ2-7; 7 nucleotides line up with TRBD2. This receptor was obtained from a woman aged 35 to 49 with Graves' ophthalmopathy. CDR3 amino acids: CASSSGSGLVEQYF. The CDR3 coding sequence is TGTGCCAGCAGCTCGGGTAGTGGACTAGTCGAGCAGTACTTC.